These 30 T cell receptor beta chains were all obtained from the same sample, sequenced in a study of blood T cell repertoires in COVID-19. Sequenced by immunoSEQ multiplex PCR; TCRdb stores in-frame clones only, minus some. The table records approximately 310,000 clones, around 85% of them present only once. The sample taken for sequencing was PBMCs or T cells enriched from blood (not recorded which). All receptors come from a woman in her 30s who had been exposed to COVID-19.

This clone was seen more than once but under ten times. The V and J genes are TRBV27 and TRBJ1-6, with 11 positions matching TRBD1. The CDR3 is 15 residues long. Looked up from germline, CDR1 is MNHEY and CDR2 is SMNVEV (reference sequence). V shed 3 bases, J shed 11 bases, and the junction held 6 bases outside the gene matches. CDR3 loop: CASSFRDRGMTPLHF. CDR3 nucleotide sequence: TGTGCCAGCAGTTTCAGGGACAGGGGGATGACACCCCTCCACTTT.

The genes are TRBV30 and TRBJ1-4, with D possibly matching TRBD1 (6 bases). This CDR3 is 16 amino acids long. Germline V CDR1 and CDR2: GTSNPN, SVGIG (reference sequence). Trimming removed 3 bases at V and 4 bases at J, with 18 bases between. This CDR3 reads CAWRVLRQAYNEKLFF. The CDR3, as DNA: TGTGCCTGGAGGGTTCTTAGACAGGCGTATAATGAAAAACTGTTTTTT.

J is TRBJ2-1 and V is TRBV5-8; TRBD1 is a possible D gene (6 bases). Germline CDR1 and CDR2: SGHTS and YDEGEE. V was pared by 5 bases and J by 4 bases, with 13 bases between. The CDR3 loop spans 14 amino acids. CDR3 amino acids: CASRMGQAYNEQFF. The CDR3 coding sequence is TGTGCCAGCAGGATGGGACAAGCTTACAATGAGCAGTTCTTC. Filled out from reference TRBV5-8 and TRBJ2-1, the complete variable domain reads EAGVTQSPTHLIKTRGQQATLRCSPISGHTSVYWYQQALGLGLQFLLWYDEGEERNRGNFPPRFSGRQFPNYSSELNVNALELEDSALYLCASRMGQAYNEQFFGPGTRLTVL.

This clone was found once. CDR3 sequence (DNA): TGTGCCAGCAGCCAAGAGGGGACAGTACTGTTTTTT. Its protein product is CASSQEGTVLFF. V is TRBV4-2 and J is TRBJ1-4; 7 bases align to TRBD1. Per the germline V gene, CDR1 is LGHNA and CDR2 is YNFKEQ. With V trimmed by 0 bases and J by 13 bases, 2 bases remained unmatched. The CDR3 sequence is 12 residues long.

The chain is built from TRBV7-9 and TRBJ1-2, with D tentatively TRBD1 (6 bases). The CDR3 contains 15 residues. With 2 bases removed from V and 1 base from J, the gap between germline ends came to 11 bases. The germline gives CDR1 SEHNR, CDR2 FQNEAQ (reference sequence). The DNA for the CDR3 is TGTGCCAGCAGCTTATTTAGGGACAATAACTATGGCTACACCTTC. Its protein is CASSLFRDNNYGYTF.

CDR3 nucleotides: TGTGCCAGCTCACCACCCAACACAGATACGCAGTATTTT. Translating it yields CASSPPNTDTQYF. The chain is built from TRBV18 and TRBJ2-3; D unclear. Germline V gene data show CDR1 as KGHSH and CDR2 as LQKENI. This CDR3 spans 13 amino acids. V lost 0 bases and J 2 bases, leaving 3 bases between the germline ends.

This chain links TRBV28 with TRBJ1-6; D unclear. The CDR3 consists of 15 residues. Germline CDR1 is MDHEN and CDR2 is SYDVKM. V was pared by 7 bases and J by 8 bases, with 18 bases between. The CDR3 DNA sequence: TGTGCCAGCACCATAGGACGGCGGGGAGATTCACCCCTCCACTTT. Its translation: CASTIGRRGDSPLHF.

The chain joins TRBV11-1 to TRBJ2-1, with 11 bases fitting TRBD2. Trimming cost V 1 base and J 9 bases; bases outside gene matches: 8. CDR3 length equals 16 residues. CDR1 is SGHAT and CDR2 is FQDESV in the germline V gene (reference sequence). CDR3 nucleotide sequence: TGTGCCAGCAGCTTAGTATGTAGCGGGGGGGCTTGTGAGCAGTTCTTC. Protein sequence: CASSLVCSGGACEQFF.

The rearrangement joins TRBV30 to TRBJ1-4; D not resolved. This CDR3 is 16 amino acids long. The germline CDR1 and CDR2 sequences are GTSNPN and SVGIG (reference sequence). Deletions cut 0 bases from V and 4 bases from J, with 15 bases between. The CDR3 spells CAWSVPYRRSNEKLFF. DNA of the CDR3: TGTGCCTGGAGTGTTCCTTATCGGAGAAGTAATGAAAAACTGTTTTTT.

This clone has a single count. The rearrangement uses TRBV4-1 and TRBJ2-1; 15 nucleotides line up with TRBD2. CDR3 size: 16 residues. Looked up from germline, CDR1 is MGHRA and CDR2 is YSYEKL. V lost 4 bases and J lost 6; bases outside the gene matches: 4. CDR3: CASSRSGLAGGNEQFF. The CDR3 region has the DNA TGCGCCAGCAGCCGGTCGGGACTAGCGGGGGGCAATGAGCAGTTCTTC.

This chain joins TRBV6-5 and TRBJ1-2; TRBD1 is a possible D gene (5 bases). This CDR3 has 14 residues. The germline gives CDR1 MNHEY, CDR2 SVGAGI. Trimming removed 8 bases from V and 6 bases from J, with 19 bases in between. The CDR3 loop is CASGPDHVRDGYTF. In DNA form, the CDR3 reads TGTGCCAGCGGCCCCGACCACGTCAGGGATGGCTACACCTTC.

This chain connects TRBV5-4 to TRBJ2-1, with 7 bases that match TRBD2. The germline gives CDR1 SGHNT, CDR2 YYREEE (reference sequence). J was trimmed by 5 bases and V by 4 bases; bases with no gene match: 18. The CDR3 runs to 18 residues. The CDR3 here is CASSLKVGDYSLNNEQFF. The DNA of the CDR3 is TGTGCCAGCAGCCTAAAGGTGGGGGACTATTCGTTAAACAATGAGCAGTTCTTC.

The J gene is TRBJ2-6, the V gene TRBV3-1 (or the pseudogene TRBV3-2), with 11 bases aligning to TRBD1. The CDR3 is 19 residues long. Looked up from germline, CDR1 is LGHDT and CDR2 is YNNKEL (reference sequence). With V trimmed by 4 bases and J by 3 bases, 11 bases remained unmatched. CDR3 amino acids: CASSLPGQGETFGANVLTF. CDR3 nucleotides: TGTGCCAGCAGCCTTCCGGGACAGGGGGAAACTTTTGGGGCCAACGTCCTGACTTTC.

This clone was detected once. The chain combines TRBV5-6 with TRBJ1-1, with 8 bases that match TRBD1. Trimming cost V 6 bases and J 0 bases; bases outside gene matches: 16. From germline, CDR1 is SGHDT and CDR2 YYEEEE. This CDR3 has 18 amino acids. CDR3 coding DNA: TGTGCCAGCAACCCGCGGTATAGGCAGGGGGCGATGAACACTGAAGCTTTCTTT. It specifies CASNPRYRQGAMNTEAFF.

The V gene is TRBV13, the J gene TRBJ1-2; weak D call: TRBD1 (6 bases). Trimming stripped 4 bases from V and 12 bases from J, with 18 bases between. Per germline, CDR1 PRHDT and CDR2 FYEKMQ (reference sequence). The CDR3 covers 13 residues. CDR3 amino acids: CASSSGRGAVDTF. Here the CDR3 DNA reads TGTGCCAGCAGCTCCGGACGGGGGGCCGTAGACACCTTC. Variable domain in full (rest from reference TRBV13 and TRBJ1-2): AAGVIQSPRHLIKEKRETATLKCYPIPRHDTVYWYQQGPGQDPQFLISFYEKMQSDKGSIPDRFSAQQFSDYHSELNMSSLELGDSALYFCASSSGRGAVDTFGSGTRLTVV.

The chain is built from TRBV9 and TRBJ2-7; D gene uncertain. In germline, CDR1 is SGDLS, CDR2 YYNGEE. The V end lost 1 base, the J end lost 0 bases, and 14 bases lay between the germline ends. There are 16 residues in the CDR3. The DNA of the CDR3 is TGTGCCAGCAGCGTATCTTGGCAGGCAAGCTCCTACGAGCAGTACTTC. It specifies CASSVSWQASSYEQYF.

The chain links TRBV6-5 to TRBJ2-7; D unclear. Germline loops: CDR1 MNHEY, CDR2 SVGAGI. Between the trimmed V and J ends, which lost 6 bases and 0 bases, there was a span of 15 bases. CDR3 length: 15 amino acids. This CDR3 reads CASRQKPLYSYEQYF. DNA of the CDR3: TGTGCCAGCAGACAGAAACCTCTTTACTCCTACGAGCAGTACTTC.

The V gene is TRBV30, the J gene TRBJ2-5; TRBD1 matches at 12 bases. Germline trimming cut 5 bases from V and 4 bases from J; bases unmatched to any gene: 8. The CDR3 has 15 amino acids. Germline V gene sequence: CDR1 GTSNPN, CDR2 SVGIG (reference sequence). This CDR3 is CAWDKGTGGRETQYF. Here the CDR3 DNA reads TGTGCCTGGGATAAAGGGACAGGGGGCAGAGAGACCCAGTACTTC.

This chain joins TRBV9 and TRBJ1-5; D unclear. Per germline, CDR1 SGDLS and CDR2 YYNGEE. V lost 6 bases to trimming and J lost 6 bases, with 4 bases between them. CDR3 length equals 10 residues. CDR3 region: CASNIQPQHF. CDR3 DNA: TGTGCCAGCAACATTCAGCCCCAGCATTTT. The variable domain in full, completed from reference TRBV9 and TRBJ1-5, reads DSGVTQTPKHLITATGQRVTLRCSPRSGDLSVYWYQQSLDQGLQFLIQYYNGEERAKGNILERFSAQQFPDLHSELNLSSLELGDSALYFCASNIQPQHFGDGTRLSIL.

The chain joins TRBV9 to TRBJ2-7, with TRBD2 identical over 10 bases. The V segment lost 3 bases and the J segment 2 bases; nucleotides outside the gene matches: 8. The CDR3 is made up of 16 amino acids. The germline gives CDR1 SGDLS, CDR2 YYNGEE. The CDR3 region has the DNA TGTGCCAGCAGCGGGAAACCGAGCGGGAGGGCCTACGAGCAGTACTTC. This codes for CASSGKPSGRAYEQYF.

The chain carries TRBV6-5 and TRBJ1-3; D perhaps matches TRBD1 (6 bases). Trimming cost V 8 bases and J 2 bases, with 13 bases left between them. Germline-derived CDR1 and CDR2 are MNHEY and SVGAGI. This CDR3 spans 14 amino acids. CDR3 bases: TGTGCCAGCGTCTCCACAGGGACTGGAAACACCATATATTTT. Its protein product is CASVSTGTGNTIYF.

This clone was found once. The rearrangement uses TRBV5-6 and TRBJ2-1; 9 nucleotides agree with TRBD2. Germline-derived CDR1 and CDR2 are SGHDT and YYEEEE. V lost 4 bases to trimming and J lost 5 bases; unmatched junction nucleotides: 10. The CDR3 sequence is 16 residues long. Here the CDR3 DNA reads TGTGCCAGCAGCCCGAGGGGACTAGCAGTCCACAATGAGCAGTTCTTC. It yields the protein CASSPRGLAVHNEQFF.

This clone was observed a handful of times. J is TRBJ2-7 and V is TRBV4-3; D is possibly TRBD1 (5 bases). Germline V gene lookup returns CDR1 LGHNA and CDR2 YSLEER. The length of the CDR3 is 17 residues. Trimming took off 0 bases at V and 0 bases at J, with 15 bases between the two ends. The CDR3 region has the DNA TGCGCCAGCAGCCAAGAGTCTTACAGGTCGAGCTCCTACGAGCAGTACTTC. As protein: CASSQESYRSSSYEQYF.

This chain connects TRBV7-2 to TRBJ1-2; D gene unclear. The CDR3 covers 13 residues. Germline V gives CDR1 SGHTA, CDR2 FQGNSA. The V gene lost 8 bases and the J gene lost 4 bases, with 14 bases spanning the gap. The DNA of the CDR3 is TGTGCCAGCTCCGAGGAGGCAGCCTATGGCTACACCTTC. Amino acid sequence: CASSEEAAYGYTF.

The CDR3 DNA follows: TGTGCCTGGAGTGCCGGAGGGCGCCGCACAGATACGCAGTATTTT. This translates into CAWSAGGRRTDTQYF. The chain employs TRBV30 and TRBJ2-3; tentative D call: TRBD2 (6 bases). The CDR3 runs to 15 residues. With 1 base removed from V and 1 base from J, the gap between germline ends came to 12 bases. Germline V gene data show CDR1 as GTSNPN and CDR2 as SVGIG (reference sequence).

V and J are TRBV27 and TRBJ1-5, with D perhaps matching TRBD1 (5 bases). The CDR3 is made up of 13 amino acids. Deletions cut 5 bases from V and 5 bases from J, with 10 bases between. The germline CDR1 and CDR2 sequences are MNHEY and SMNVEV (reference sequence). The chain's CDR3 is CASSLTRDQPQHF. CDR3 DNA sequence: TGTGCCAGCAGTCTAACCAGGGATCAGCCCCAGCATTTT.

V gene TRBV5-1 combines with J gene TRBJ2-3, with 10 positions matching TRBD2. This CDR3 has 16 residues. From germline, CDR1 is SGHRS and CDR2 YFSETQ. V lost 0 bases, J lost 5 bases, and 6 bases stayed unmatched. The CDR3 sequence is CASSLEASGRGDTQYF. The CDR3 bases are TGCGCCAGCAGCTTGGAGGCTAGCGGGAGAGGAGATACGCAGTATTTT.

The CDR3 DNA reads TGTGCCTGTTCCTCACAGGGGGCGCATGGAAACACCATATATTTT. Residues: CACSSQGAHGNTIYF. The chain is built from TRBV2 and TRBJ1-3; 9 bases agree with TRBD1. V shed 11 bases and J 3 bases; nucleotides not matched to a gene: 11. The CDR3 spans 15 residues. The germline CDR1 and CDR2 sequences are SNHLY and FYNNEI.

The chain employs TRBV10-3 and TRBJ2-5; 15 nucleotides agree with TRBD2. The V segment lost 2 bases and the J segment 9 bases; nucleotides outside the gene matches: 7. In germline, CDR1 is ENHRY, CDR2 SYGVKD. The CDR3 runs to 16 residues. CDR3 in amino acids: CAISELGLAGGWSQYF. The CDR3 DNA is TGTGCCATCAGTGAGCTGGGACTAGCGGGGGGATGGTCCCAGTACTTC.

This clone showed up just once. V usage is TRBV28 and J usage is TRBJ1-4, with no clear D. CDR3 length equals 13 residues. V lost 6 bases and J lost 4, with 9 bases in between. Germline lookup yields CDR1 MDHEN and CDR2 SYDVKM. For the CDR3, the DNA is TGTGCCAGCAGAGGGAGGATTAATGAAAAACTGTTTTTT. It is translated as CASRGRINEKLFF. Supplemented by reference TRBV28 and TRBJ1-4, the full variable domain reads DVKVTQSSRYLVKRTGEKVFLECVQDMDHENMFWYRQDPGLGLRLIYFSYDVKMKEKGDIPEGYSVSREKKERFSLILESASTNQTSMYLCASRGRINEKLFFGSGTQLSVL.